A selection of T cell receptor beta chains follows, all from one sample in a study of T cells after yellow fever vaccination. TCRdb processed the 5' RACE reads anew with MiXCR; each CDR3 protein has one entry. Among some 500,000 distinct CDR3 sequences listed, 13% were seen once. Sequences were derived from PBMCs, sampled on the day of the yellow fever booster vaccination. These receptors came from a man aged 30 to 45 who received the YFV17D yellow fever vaccine. The CDR3 runs from the conserved cysteine through the conserved F or W. A D gene is named only where the DNA matches it firmly. Rows may omit the clone size; those that give it use once, few, many or a size class.

cdr3_nt	cdr3_aa	d_call	v_call	j_call	clone_size
TGTGCCAGCTCCCCAGCAGGGATTAACAATGAGCAGTTCTTC	CASSPAGINNEQFF	NA	TRBV11-3	TRBJ2-1	few
TGTGCCAGCAGTACCACTAGCGGGACGATGTACAATGAGCAGTTCTTC	CASSTTSGTMYNEQFF	TRBD2	TRBV6-1	TRBJ2-1	few
TGTGCCAGCAATGGGCTTTCTTCCTACAATGAGCAGTTCTTC	CASNGLSSYNEQFF	NA	TRBV6-1	TRBJ2-1	many
TGTGCCAGCAACCGGGCAGTCCTCGCGAACACCGGGGAGCTGTTTTTT	CASNRAVLANTGELFF	NA	TRBV27	TRBJ2-2	many
TGTGCCAGCTCACCCTTGGGGAGGGAGTCCGCCAATGAGCAGTTCTTC	CASSPLGRESANEQFF	TRBD2	TRBV18	TRBJ2-1	NA
TGTGCCAGCAGCTTACGGGAAGGGGGGTACAATGAGCAGTTCTTC	CASSLREGGYNEQFF	NA	TRBV7-9	TRBJ2-1	NA
TGCAGTGCTAGGGTCGACAGGGATTGGTCACCCCTCCACTTT	CSARVDRDWSPLHF	TRBD1	TRBV20-1	TRBJ1-6	NA
TGCGCCAGCAGCCAAGGCGGGAGCTTTAACGAGCAGTACTTC	CASSQGGSFNEQYF	TRBD2	TRBV4-1	TRBJ2-7	NA
TGTGCCAGCAGCCAATTCCGCGGGAGCCCAGATACGCAGTATTTT	CASSQFRGSPDTQYF	TRBD2	TRBV14	TRBJ2-3	few
TGTGCCAGCAGCTTGGGCGGTCGGGGGGCCTCGGACATTCAGTACTTC	CASSLGGRGASDIQYF	NA	TRBV5-4	TRBJ2-4	NA
TGTGCCAGCAGCTTCCGACAAACGAACACTGAAGCTTTCTTT	CASSFRQTNTEAFF	NA	TRBV7-2	TRBJ1-1	NA
TGTGCCAGCAGTGTCCCTTCTAGCGGGAGGGCCGGTGAGCAGTTCTTC	CASSVPSSGRAGEQFF	TRBD2	TRBV5-4	TRBJ2-1	NA
TGCAGTGTTCAGGGTTTCACAGATACGCAGTATTTT	CSVQGFTDTQYF	NA	TRBV20-1	TRBJ2-3	few
TGCAGTGCTAGAGACAGACAGGGGTGGAAACCCTACGAGCAGTACTTC	CSARDRQGWKPYEQYF	TRBD1	TRBV20-1	TRBJ2-7	few
TGTGCCAGCAGTTTAGGAGGTTTCGAGACCCAGTACTTC	CASSLGGFETQYF	NA	TRBV12-3/TRBV12-4	TRBJ2-5	many
TGCAGCGTTGTCCAGCGGGGTGAGCAGTACTTC	CSVVQRGEQYF	TRBD2	TRBV29-1	TRBJ2-7	NA
TGTGCCTGGAGTGTACAAGGGCCAGAGACCCAGTACTTC	CAWSVQGPETQYF	NA	TRBV30	TRBJ2-5	NA
TGCAGTGCTAGAGATCCTAGCGGGAGGGCTCATAGCTCCTACGAGCAGTACTTC	CSARDPSGRAHSSYEQYF	TRBD2	TRBV20-1	TRBJ2-7	NA
TGCGCCAGCAGCGGACTAGCGGGAGCCTCCCAAGAGACCCAGTACTTC	CASSGLAGASQETQYF	TRBD2	TRBV5-1	TRBJ2-5	NA
TGTGCCAGCAGAACGACCGGCTCCTACGAGCAGTACTTC	CASRTTGSYEQYF	NA	TRBV6-2/TRBV6-3	TRBJ2-7	NA
TGTGCCACCAGTCGGGAGCCTTCCTACAATGAGCAGTTCTTC	CATSREPSYNEQFF	NA	TRBV15	TRBJ2-1	NA
TGCGCCAGCAGCCAAGATCGAAAGTACGGCAGGGGCGATTCTGGGGCCAACGTCCTGACTTTC	CASSQDRKYGRGDSGANVLTF	NA	TRBV4-1	TRBJ2-6	NA
TGTGCCAGCCGACCGACAGGGAGCTCCTACGAGCAGTACTTC	CASRPTGSSYEQYF	TRBD1	TRBV14	TRBJ2-7	few
TGTGCCAGCAGCTTACAGCCCGGGGGGGGGCTCGAGCAGTTCTTC	CASSLQPGGGLEQFF	TRBD2	TRBV7-9	TRBJ2-1	few
TGTGCCAGCAGCTCTCCCGGAAACCCCTACGAGCAGTACTTC	CASSSPGNPYEQYF	NA	TRBV5-4	TRBJ2-7	few
TGTGCCAGCAGCCCCGGGGGGGGACCTTATGGCTACACCTTC	CASSPGGGPYGYTF	NA	TRBV7-2	TRBJ1-2	few
TGTGCCAGCAGCCAAGATAAGCCCTTATACTACAATGAGCAGTTCTTC	CASSQDKPLYYNEQFF	NA	TRBV14	TRBJ2-1	few